The 32 T cell receptor beta chains given below trace back to one sample, sequenced in a study of blood T cell repertoires in COVID-19. The table came from immunoSEQ multiplex PCR; TCRdb's copy has only in-frame clones and leaves some out. Here the sample spans 73,000 or so clones, about four fifths being singletons. What was sequenced was peripheral blood. These receptors were obtained from a man aged 50 to 60 with active COVID-19.

The chain carries TRBV12-5 and TRBJ2-5, with 7 bases identical to TRBD1. Per germline, CDR1 LGHNT and CDR2 FRNRAP. Losses at the gene ends were 6 bases for V and 8 bases for J; bases not matched to a gene: 12. The CDR3 contains 14 residues. The CDR3 spells CASGPQGLGSTQYF. The CDR3 DNA is TGTGCTAGTGGCCCACAGGGGCTAGGTTCCACCCAGTACTTC.

The V and J genes are TRBV11-2 and TRBJ2-4; 9 nucleotides agree with TRBD1. Losses at the gene ends were 2 bases for V and 7 bases for J; bases not matched to a gene: 9. CDR1 is SGHAT and CDR2 is FQNNGV in the germline V gene. This CDR3 is 16 amino acids long. The CDR3 spells CASSLRSGTGINIQYF. The CDR3 region has the DNA TGTGCCAGCAGCTTAAGATCCGGGACAGGGATTAACATTCAGTACTTC.

This clone was seen just once. This chain links TRBV18 with TRBJ2-7; 8 nucleotides line up with TRBD2. Germline values: CDR1 KGHSH, CDR2 LQKENI. V trimming: 3 bases; J trimming: 5 bases; junction bases outside the gene matches: 6. The CDR3 consists of 14 residues. CDR3 in amino acids: CASSPTSARDEQYF. CDR3 in DNA: TGTGCCAGCTCACCGACTAGCGCAAGAGACGAGCAGTACTTC.

The V and J genes are TRBV28 and TRBJ1-5; 7 bases are a match to TRBD1. In germline, CDR1 is MDHEN, CDR2 SYDVKM. CDR3 length: 15 residues. With V trimmed by 6 bases and J by 2 bases, 7 bases remained unmatched. The CDR3 region has the DNA TGTGCCAGCAGCCGCTCCGACAGGGGCAATCAGCCCCAGCATTTT. Translation gives CASSRSDRGNQPQHF.

CDR3 protein: CASSRTVNTEAFF. The CDR3 region has the DNA TGTGCCAGCAGCCGGACAGTGAACACTGAAGCTTTCTTT. The genes are TRBV12-3 or TRBV12-4 and TRBJ1-1, with D perhaps TRBD1 (6 bases). Trimming removed 6 bases from V and 0 bases from J, with 8 bases in between. CDR3 length: 13 residues.

CDR3 nucleotide sequence: TGCGCCAGCAGCTTGGAGGGGGTAGACACCATATATTTT. Translation: CASSLEGVDTIYF. V and J are TRBV5-1 and TRBJ1-3; D possibly corresponds to TRBD1 (6 bases). CDR1 and CDR2 from the germline V gene are SGHRS and YFSETQ. The CDR3 is 13 residues long. Trimming took 0 bases from V and 8 from J, leaving 9 bases between them.

This chain uses TRBV6-5 with TRBJ1-2; the D gene is possibly TRBD1 (6 bases). Germline-derived CDR1 and CDR2 are MNHEY and SVGAGI. The CDR3 spans 13 residues. Trimming left V 7 bases short and J 8 bases short, with 17 bases between. The CDR3 DNA follows: TGTGCCAGCATTAGGATTCCAGGGGAAGGCTACACCTTC. This codes for CASIRIPGEGYTF.

This clone was picked up a small number of times. The chain couples TRBV4-3 to TRBJ2-7; D is undetermined. There are 14 residues in the CDR3. V was shortened by 0 bases and J by 1 base, with 7 bases between the two germline ends. Germline V gene data show CDR1 as LGHNA and CDR2 as YSLEER. This CDR3 is CASSQEAQSYEQYF. In DNA, the CDR3 is TGCGCCAGCAGCCAAGAGGCCCAATCCTACGAGCAGTACTTC.

The J gene is TRBJ2-3, the V gene TRBV4-1; tentative D call: TRBD1 (6 bases). Trimming removed 7 bases from V and 6 bases from J, with 14 bases in between. Germline V gene data show CDR1 as MGHRA and CDR2 as YSYEKL. The CDR3 extends over 13 amino acids. This chain's CDR3 is CASTTTGMDTQYF. The CDR3 DNA sequence: TGCGCCAGCACCACAACAGGGATGGATACGCAGTATTTT.

This chain uses TRBV6-5 with TRBJ2-2, with D possibly TRBD2 on 5 matching bases. The CDR3 has 16 residues. Germline CDR1 MNHEY, CDR2 SVGAGI. The V end was cut by 2 bases, the J end by 1 base, with 11 bases between. The CDR3 spells CASSYGSAGNTGELFF. In DNA form, the CDR3 reads TGTGCCAGCAGTTACGGGTCGGCGGGGAACACCGGGGAGCTGTTTTTT.

This clone was counted many times. This sequence joins TRBV11-2 and TRBJ2-5, with 9 bases lining up with TRBD2. The CDR3 totals 14 residues. In germline, CDR1 is SGHAT, CDR2 FQNNGV. V was clipped by 1 base and J by 8 bases; unmatched bases: 5. CDR3 residues: CASSLAPAGGTQYF. CDR3 in DNA: TGTGCCAGCAGCTTAGCCCCAGCGGGGGGAACCCAGTACTTC.

The chain carries TRBV5-1 and TRBJ1-1; D perhaps matches TRBD1 (6 bases). CDR1 SGHRS and CDR2 YFSETQ come from the germline V gene. Trimming took 2 bases from V and 5 from J, leaving 10 bases between them. This CDR3 is 13 amino acids long. The CDR3 protein is CASSFRGQTEAFF. The CDR3 DNA is TGCGCCAGCAGCTTCAGGGGTCAAACTGAAGCTTTCTTT.

This chain uses TRBV5-8 with TRBJ2-1; no definite D call. The CDR3 runs 13 residues. CDR1 SGHTS and CDR2 YDEGEE come from the germline V gene. Deletions cut 1 base from V and 3 bases from J, with 5 bases between. CDR3 loop: CASSLPVYNEQFF. In nucleotides, the CDR3 is TGTGCCAGCAGCTTGCCGGTCTACAATGAGCAGTTCTTC.

The chain joins TRBV11-1 to TRBJ2-1, with TRBD2 identical over 7 bases. The ends lost 5 bases at V and 7 bases at J; junction bases unmatched: 11. CDR3 length: 15 amino acids. Germline values: CDR1 SGHAT, CDR2 FQDESV (reference sequence). The CDR3 DNA follows: TGTGCCAGCAGCCGAGCGGGGCCGGCGGGAAATGAGCAGTTCTTC. This sequence encodes CASSRAGPAGNEQFF.

The chain uses TRBV11-3 and TRBJ1-1; D remains unclear. V lost 5 bases, J lost 1 base, and 5 bases lay in between. Germline V CDR1 and CDR2: SGHNT, YENEEA. The CDR3 has 12 amino acids. The CDR3 is CASSQSNTEAFF. CDR3 in DNA: TGTGCCAGCAGCCAATCGAACACTGAAGCTTTCTTT.

CDR3 nucleotides: TGTGCCAGTAGTAAATCAGGACAGGGGGCCCGCGGGAGTCCCCAGCATTTT. This encodes CASSKSGQGARGSPQHF. This chain joins TRBV19 and TRBJ1-5, with 11 bases aligning to TRBD1. CDR1 is LNHDA and CDR2 is SQIVND in the germline V gene (reference sequence). J lost 10 bases, V lost 4 bases, and 15 bases had no gene match. This CDR3 spans 17 amino acids.

This chain links TRBV3-1 (or the pseudogene TRBV3-2) with TRBJ1-5; 12 nucleotides align to TRBD1. J lost 7 bases, V lost 4 bases, and 5 bases had no gene match. Germline lookup yields CDR1 LGHDT and CDR2 YNNKEL (reference sequence). The CDR3 covers 15 residues. DNA of the CDR3: TGTGCCAGCAGCCGACCCGGGACAGGGGGCCAGCCCCAGCATTTT. Translated: CASSRPGTGGQPQHF.

This chain links TRBV10-1 with TRBJ2-1; the D gene is possibly TRBD2 (5 bases). The germline gives CDR1 WNHNN, CDR2 SYGVQD (reference sequence). The CDR3 spans 17 residues. Trimming left V 0 bases short and J 3 bases short, with 15 bases between. The CDR3 DNA reads as TGCGCCAGCAGTGAGTCTCGTCAGGCGACTAACTACAATGAGCAGTTCTTC. Its protein is CASSESRQATNYNEQFF.

The chain employs TRBV27 and TRBJ1-5, with TRBD1 matching 7 bases. CDR3 length: 14 amino acids. The germline CDR1 and CDR2 sequences are MNHEY and SMNVEV (reference sequence). The junction had 10 bases not matched to a gene; V was cut back by 5 bases and J by 9 bases. This CDR3 reads CASSQGQPPWPQHF. For the CDR3, the DNA is TGTGCCAGCAGTCAGGGACAGCCTCCGTGGCCCCAGCATTTT.

This clone was observed a few times. This chain joins TRBV28 and TRBJ1-2, with TRBD1 identical over 9 bases. Germline V gene data show CDR1 as MDHEN and CDR2 as SYDVKM. The junction had 6 bases not matched to a gene; V was cut back by 6 bases and J by 4 bases. This CDR3 is built from 14 residues. DNA for the CDR3: TGTGCCAGCAGGGGGACAGGGAGTGTCTATGGCTACACCTTC. Residues: CASRGTGSVYGYTF.

This clone was detected only once. The CDR3 DNA sequence: TGTGCCAGCAGCTTGAGCCCTAACTATGGCTACACCTTC. Amino acids: CASSLSPNYGYTF. The chain recombines TRBV5-5 with TRBJ1-2; unclear D gene. Trimming took 1 base from V and 0 from J, leaving 4 bases between them. From germline, CDR1 is SGHKS and CDR2 YYEKEE (reference sequence). This CDR3 is built from 13 residues.

This chain links TRBV7-9 with TRBJ1-1; D perhaps matches TRBD1 (5 bases). Per the germline V gene, CDR1 is SEHNR and CDR2 is FQNEAQ (reference sequence). V lost 4 bases and J 7 bases, leaving 22 bases between the germline ends. The CDR3 is 16 amino acids. The CDR3 nucleotides read TGTGCCAGCAGCTCTGGGGACGCTGCGGGGGATGTTGAAGCTTTCTTT. Its protein product is CASSSGDAAGDVEAFF.

DNA of the CDR3: TGTGCCAGCAGCCCCTGGGCGGGCCCCGGGGAGCAGTACTTC. This gives the protein CASSPWAGPGEQYF. The rearrangement uses TRBV3-1 (or the pseudogene TRBV3-2) and TRBJ2-7, with D perhaps TRBD2 (5 bases). The germline gives CDR1 LGHDT, CDR2 YNNKEL (reference sequence). Trimming took 4 bases from V and 7 from J, leaving 17 bases between them. This CDR3 region has 14 residues.

The CDR3 region has the DNA TGTGCCAGCAGCCCGAGCGGGGGGCGCTCAGATACGCAGTATTTT. Residues: CASSPSGGRSDTQYF. This sequence joins TRBV11-2 and TRBJ2-3; 9 positions match TRBD2. The junction had 7 bases not matched to a gene; V was cut back by 5 bases and J by 4 bases. The CDR3 contains 15 residues. Germline lookup yields CDR1 SGHAT and CDR2 FQNNGV.

The chain is built from TRBV7-9 and TRBJ2-3, with TRBD2 as a possible D gene (6 bases). Between the trimmed V and J ends, which lost 2 bases and 5 bases, there was a span of 8 bases. Germline values: CDR1 SEHNR, CDR2 FQNEAQ (reference sequence). This CDR3 comprises 13 residues. For the CDR3, the DNA is TGTGCCAGCAGCTTATCCGGGGGAGATACGCAGTATTTT. Protein: CASSLSGGDTQYF.

This clone was seen only a few times. The chain combines TRBV11-2 with TRBJ2-5; D is possibly TRBD2 (5 bases). Trimming pared 5 bases from V and 7 bases from J, leaving 23 bases between. This CDR3 is 16 amino acids long. Looked up from germline, CDR1 is SGHAT and CDR2 is FQNNGV. The CDR3 DNA reads TGTGCCAGCAGCGTTGGGAGCGGCGTCCAAGAAGTGACCCAGTACTTC. This gives the protein CASSVGSGVQEVTQYF.

This sequence joins TRBV28 and TRBJ2-1; D not resolved. V lost 8 bases, J lost 4 bases, and 12 bases lay in between. This CDR3 spans 13 amino acids. The V gene's germline CDR1 is MDHEN and CDR2 SYDVKM. CDR3 residues: CASRRARYNEQFF. CDR3 DNA: TGTGCCAGCCGGAGAGCCAGATACAATGAGCAGTTCTTC.

This clone was seen a handful of times. V is TRBV4-1 and J is TRBJ1-1; 7 bases match TRBD1. The junction had 17 bases not matched to a gene; V was cut back by 4 bases and J by 0 bases. Germline V gives CDR1 MGHRA, CDR2 YSYEKL. This CDR3 contains 19 residues. As DNA, the CDR3 is TGCGCCAGCAGCCCTTCCGGACAGGCCTCGCTCGGCCTGAACACTGAAGCTTTCTTT. This gives the protein CASSPSGQASLGLNTEAFF.

This chain uses TRBV27 with TRBJ1-1, with D unclear. Germline V gene data show CDR1 as MNHEY and CDR2 as SMNVEV (reference sequence). Trimming left V 5 bases short and J 6 bases short, with 13 bases between. There are 13 residues in the CDR3. CDR3 in amino acids: CASSPYPSAEAFF. Written as DNA, the CDR3 is TGTGCCAGCAGTCCCTACCCGTCCGCTGAAGCTTTCTTT.

The chain recombines TRBV18 with TRBJ2-1; D is uncertain. V lost 6 bases and J 3 bases, leaving 9 bases between the germline ends. The length of the CDR3 is 13 residues. From germline, CDR1 is KGHSH and CDR2 LQKENI. CDR3 in DNA: TGTGCCAGCTCTTTAGGAGTCTACAATGAGCAGTTCTTC. Amino acids: CASSLGVYNEQFF.

V is TRBV15 and J is TRBJ2-5, with D unresolved. The CDR3 has 13 residues. Trimming shortened V by 6 bases and J by 2 bases, and 10 bases separated the two germline ends. Germline CDR1 reads LNHNV; CDR2 reads YYDKDF (reference sequence). For the CDR3, the DNA is TGTGCCACCAGGCCCGAGGTTCAAGAGACCCAGTACTTC. It encodes CATRPEVQETQYF.

This clone was seen only once. The chain recombines TRBV6-1 with TRBJ2-7; 10 positions match TRBD2. CDR3 length: 16 amino acids. Germline CDR1 reads MNHNS; CDR2 reads SASEGT. With 3 bases clipped from V and 2 bases from J, the junction kept 7 bases outside the gene matches. CDR3 in DNA: TGTGCCAGCAGTGACTTGCGGACTAGCGGTGCCTACGAGCAGTACTTC. It specifies CASSDLRTSGAYEQYF.